These 8 T cell receptor beta chains share one sample of origin, sequenced in a study of Graves' ophthalmopathy and Graves' hyperthyroidism (dated by TCRdb to the late 2010s). Sequenced on an Illumina HiSeq 2000. For repertoire sequencing, the TCR beta CDR3 regions were amplified from RNA transcripts. The first round was an RT-PCR using HTBI primers with the Qiagen OneStep RT-PCR kit, and this first round was followed by a second-round multiplex PCR, then size selection and purification. TCRdb took the public reads, trimmed them with fastp at Q25, ran MiXCR for clone calling and kept in-frame beta chains. Rows with a matching CDR3 protein are joined into one entry that keeps the most common DNA and genes. The sample includes 1 million to 1.3 million distinct CDR3 sequences, with roughly 35% observed a single time. The top ten constitute 11% of the sample. Sequencing was carried out using peripheral blood or thyroid tissue (not recorded which). Receptors were obtained from an adult man with Graves' hyperthyroidism.

The sample holds a few counts of this clonotype. The chain is built from TRBV13 and TRBJ1-6; D may be TRBD1 (5 bases). This CDR3 is 16 amino acids long. Trimming took off 6 bases at V and 6 bases at J, with 18 bases between the two ends. In germline, CDR1 is PRHDT, CDR2 FYEKMQ (reference sequence). Written as DNA, the CDR3 is TGTGCCAGCAGTTTGGGGCGGGGAGATTTTAATTCACCCCTCCACTTT. Amino acid sequence: CASSLGRGDFNSPLHF. Combining the CDR3 with reference TRBV13 and TRBJ1-6 gives the whole variable domain AAGVIQSPRHLIKEKRETATLKCYPIPRHDTVYWYQQGPGQDPQFLISFYEKMQSDKGSIPDRFSAQQFSDYHSELNMSSLELGDSALYFCASSLGRGDFNSPLHFGNGTRLTVT.

The J gene is TRBJ1-1, the V gene TRBV28; 7 bases match TRBD1. Trimming removed 1 base from V and 3 bases from J; junction bases left unmatched: 8. The V gene's germline CDR1 is MDHEN and CDR2 SYDVKM. The CDR3 totals 16 residues. CDR3: CASSLFGGTVHTEAFF. The CDR3 DNA is TGTGCCAGCAGTTTATTTGGGGGGACAGTCCACACTGAAGCTTTCTTT.

The CDR3 sequence is CAISATGGSEAFF. CDR3 DNA: TGTGCCATCAGTGCGACAGGGGGCTCAGAAGCTTTCTTT. This chain uses TRBV10-3 with TRBJ1-1; TRBD1 aligns across 10 bases. Unmatched junction bases numbered 4, after V lost 4 bases and J lost 8 bases. Germline CDR1 reads ENHRY; CDR2 reads SYGVKD. The CDR3 runs 13 residues.

The chain is built from TRBV7-2 and TRBJ2-5; D perhaps matches TRBD2 (5 bases). Per the germline V gene, CDR1 is SGHTA and CDR2 is FQGNSA. Trimming cost V 5 bases and J 7 bases, with 11 bases left between them. The CDR3 length is 12 residues. CDR3 protein: CASSLTRGTQYF. CDR3 nucleotides: TGTGCCAGCAGCCTCACACGGGGGACCCAGTACTTC.

This clonotype was counted at least ten times. The V and J genes are TRBV9 and TRBJ1-2, with a possible D match to TRBD1 (5 bases). Looked up from germline, CDR1 is SGDLS and CDR2 is YYNGEE. Trimming shortened V by 0 bases and J by 3 bases, and 12 bases separated the two germline ends. The CDR3 sequence is 15 residues long. The CDR3 region has the DNA TGTGCCAGCAGCGTAGGGGCAGGGTTAGACTATGGCTACACCTTC. Translated: CASSVGAGLDYGYTF.

This clonotype was observed a few times. The chain has TRBV12-3 or TRBV12-4 and TRBJ1-6; D unresolved. V lost 9 bases to trimming and J lost 9 bases, with 15 bases between them. This CDR3 spans 13 amino acids. The CDR3 protein is CASQTGSGSPLHF. The CDR3 DNA reads as TGTGCCAGTCAGACCGGGAGCGGTTCACCCCTCCACTTT.

The table lists this clonotype with a few counts. The CDR3 nucleotides read TGTGCCACGGGGGGGGGTTACACCGGGGAGCTGTTTTTT. Its translation is CATGGGYTGELFF. This rearrangement joins TRBV12-3 or TRBV12-4 to TRBJ2-2; 8 nucleotides align to TRBD2. The J segment lost 3 bases and the V segment lost 10 bases, leaving 4 bases of the junction unmatched. This CDR3 spans 13 amino acids.

This clonotype was counted only a few times. The chain joins TRBV7-2 to TRBJ1-4; weak D call: TRBD1 (6 bases). The germline V gene encodes CDR1 SGHTA and CDR2 FQGNSA. Trimming cost V 3 bases and J 8 bases, with 10 bases left between them. The CDR3 is made up of 13 amino acids. CDR3 amino acids: CASSLGGMEKLFF. CDR3 coding DNA: TGTGCCAGCAGCTTGGGGGGCATGGAAAAACTGTTTTTT.